The present TCR beta chain was sequenced within a study of cytomegalovirus exposure and HLA in healthy donors. Study results and limitations: In a later analysis, donors in an Asian-associated ancestry cluster reportedly had fewer N-insertions in productive TCRs than the cohort mean. Being productive about 90% or about 30% of the time was typical of most TCR beta V segments in an earlier analysis. Serostatus for CMV was the only available immune exposure information.

As concerns this clone: The antigen remains unidentified.

From germline, CDR1 is LGHNA and CDR2 YSLEER. The CDR3 covers 16 residues. V gave up 0 bases and J gave up 0 bases, with 10 bases separating them. PCR primers comprised 60 Vbeta and 13 Jbeta primers. The method was immunoSEQ multiplex PCR; TCRdb's version includes in-frame clones alone and lacks a portion of them. The data hold about 160,000 clones, with about 72% observed a single time. Unrecorded immune exposure was likely among donors, who were nominally healthy when sampled. The source material was PBMCs. The V call is TRBV4-3, the J call TRBJ2-3, with TRBD2 as a possible D gene (6 bases). This TCR derives from a man over 45 in good health and CMV-seropositive. CDR3 DNA: TGCGCCAGCAGCCAAGATTTGGGGACTAGCACAGATACGCAGTATTTT. Its translation is CASSQDLGTSTDTQYF.